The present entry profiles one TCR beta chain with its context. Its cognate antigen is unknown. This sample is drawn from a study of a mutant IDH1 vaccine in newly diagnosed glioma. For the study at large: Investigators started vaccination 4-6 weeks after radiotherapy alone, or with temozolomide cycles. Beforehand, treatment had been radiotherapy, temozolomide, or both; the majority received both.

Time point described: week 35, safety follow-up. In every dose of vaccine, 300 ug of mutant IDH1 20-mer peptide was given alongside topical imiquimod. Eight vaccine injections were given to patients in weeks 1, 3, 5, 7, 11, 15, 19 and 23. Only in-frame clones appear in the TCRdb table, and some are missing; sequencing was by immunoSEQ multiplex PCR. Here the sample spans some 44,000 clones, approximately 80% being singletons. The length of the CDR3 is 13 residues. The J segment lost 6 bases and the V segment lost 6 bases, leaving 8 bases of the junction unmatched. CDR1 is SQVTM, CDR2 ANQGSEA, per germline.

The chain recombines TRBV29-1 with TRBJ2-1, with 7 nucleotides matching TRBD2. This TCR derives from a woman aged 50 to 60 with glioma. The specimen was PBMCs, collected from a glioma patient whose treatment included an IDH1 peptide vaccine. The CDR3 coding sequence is TGCAGCGTCGTGGAGCGGGGAGGCAATGAGCAGTTCTTC. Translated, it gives CSVVERGGNEQFF.